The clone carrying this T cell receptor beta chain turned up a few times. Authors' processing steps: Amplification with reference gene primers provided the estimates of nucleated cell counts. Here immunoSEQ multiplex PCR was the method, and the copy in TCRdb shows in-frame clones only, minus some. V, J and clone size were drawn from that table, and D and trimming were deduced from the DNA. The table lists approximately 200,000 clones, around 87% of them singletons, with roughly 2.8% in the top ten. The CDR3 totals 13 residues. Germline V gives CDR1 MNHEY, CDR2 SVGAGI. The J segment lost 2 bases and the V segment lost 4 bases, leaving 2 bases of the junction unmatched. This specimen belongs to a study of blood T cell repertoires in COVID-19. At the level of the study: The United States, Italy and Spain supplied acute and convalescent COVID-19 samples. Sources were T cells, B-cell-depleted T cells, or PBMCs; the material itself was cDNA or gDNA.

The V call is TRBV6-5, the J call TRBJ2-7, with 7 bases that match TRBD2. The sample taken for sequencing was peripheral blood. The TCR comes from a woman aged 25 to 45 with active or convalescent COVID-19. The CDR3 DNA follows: TGTGCCAGCAGTTCCCGGGGGGCCTACGAGCAGTACTTC. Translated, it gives CASSSRGAYEQYF.